Following are 18 T cell receptor beta chains from one sample sequenced in a study of blood T cell repertoires in COVID-19. The protocol was immunoSEQ multiplex PCR, while the TCRdb copy is restricted to in-frame clones and leaves out a portion. The table records some 86,000 clones, approximately 88% of them present only once. The source material was peripheral blood. All receptors come from a woman aged 80 or older with active or convalescent COVID-19.

The chain links TRBV3-1 (or the pseudogene TRBV3-2) to TRBJ1-5; tentative D call: TRBD1 (6 bases). Between the trimmed V and J ends, which lost 6 bases and 3 bases, there was a span of 15 bases. The CDR3 runs 15 residues. Germline V lookup: CDR1 LGHDT, CDR2 YNNKEL (reference sequence). The CDR3: CASRLGQGNNQPQHF. The CDR3, as DNA: TGTGCCAGCAGGCTCGGCCAGGGGAACAATCAGCCCCAGCATTTT.

This chain uses TRBV7-9 with TRBJ2-3, with 13 bases fitting TRBD2. After removal of 6 bases from V and 4 bases from J, the junction contained 4 bases not matched to a gene. This CDR3 contains 15 residues. CDR1 is SEHNR and CDR2 is FQNEAQ in the germline V gene (reference sequence). The CDR3 region is CASSLLAGGSDTQYF. The CDR3 DNA reads as TGTGCCAGCAGTCTACTAGCGGGAGGGTCAGATACGCAGTATTTT.

This clone was counted a few times. The genes are TRBV3-1 (or the pseudogene TRBV3-2) and TRBJ2-6; weak D call: TRBD2 (6 bases). V was clipped by 0 bases and J by 3 bases, with 9 bases between them. Germline-derived CDR1 and CDR2 are LGHDT and YNNKEL (reference sequence). The CDR3 runs to 16 residues. CDR3: CASSQDRGIGANVLTF. The CDR3 nucleotides are TGTGCCAGCAGCCAAGATCGGGGGATTGGGGCCAACGTCCTGACTTTC.

This rearrangement joins TRBV6-5 to TRBJ2-2; 7 bases map to TRBD1. Germline CDR1 reads MNHEY; CDR2 reads SVGAGI. The CDR3 runs 15 residues. The junction had 4 bases not matched to a gene; V was cut back by 2 bases and J by 4 bases. CDR3 residues: CASSYGQASTGELFF. The CDR3 nucleotides are TGTGCCAGCAGTTACGGACAGGCGAGCACCGGGGAGCTGTTTTTT.

The gene calls are TRBV9 and TRBJ2-3; TRBD2 aligns across 7 bases. From germline, CDR1 is SGDLS and CDR2 YYNGEE. Trimming removed 4 bases from V and 1 base from J; junction bases left unmatched: 6. The CDR3 spans 15 residues. CDR3 in amino acids: CASSLQAGRTDTQYF. Written as DNA, the CDR3 is TGTGCCAGCAGCCTTCAAGCGGGACGCACAGATACGCAGTATTTT.

The chain links TRBV6-1 to TRBJ2-5; 9 bases align to TRBD2. V was clipped by 2 bases and J by 4 bases; unmatched bases: 2. CDR3 length equals 14 residues. CDR1 and CDR2 from the germline V gene are MNHNS and SASEGT. The CDR3 reads CASSELLAGETQYF. The CDR3 bases are TGTGCCAGCAGTGAATTACTAGCGGGAGAGACCCAGTACTTC.

The chain uses TRBV3-1 (or the pseudogene TRBV3-2) and TRBJ2-7; no clear D gene. The V and J ends lost 1 base and 3 bases respectively, with 13 bases between them. Per the germline V gene, CDR1 is LGHDT and CDR2 is YNNKEL (reference sequence). CDR3 length: 15 residues. DNA of the CDR3: TGTGCCAGCAGCCAAGGGTCCCACAACGTCTACGAGCAGTACTTC. This sequence encodes CASSQGSHNVYEQYF.

The chain couples TRBV28 to TRBJ1-4; a weak D match, TRBD1 (6 bases). V gave up 4 bases and J gave up 0 bases, with 9 bases separating them. CDR1 MDHEN and CDR2 SYDVKM come from the germline V gene. The CDR3 is 15 residues long. This chain's CDR3 is CASSYRVSTNEKLFF. As DNA, the CDR3 is TGTGCCAGCAGTTACAGGGTCTCAACTAATGAAAAACTGTTTTTT.

The genes are TRBV3-1 (or the pseudogene TRBV3-2) and TRBJ1-2; D is unresolved. Per the germline V gene, CDR1 is LGHDT and CDR2 is YNNKEL (reference sequence). CDR3 length equals 15 residues. Deletions cut 0 bases from V and 8 bases from J, with 16 bases between. The CDR3 sequence: CASSQDLAGYTGYTF. CDR3 in DNA: TGTGCCAGCAGCCAAGATCTTGCGGGGTATACGGGCTACACCTTC.

The V call is TRBV13, the J call TRBJ2-1, with D possibly TRBD2 on 6 matching bases. Trimming took off 5 bases at V and 1 base at J, with 15 bases between the two ends. This CDR3 is 16 amino acids long. Germline V gene lookup returns CDR1 PRHDT and CDR2 FYEKMQ (reference sequence). The CDR3 spells CASSRTGVLSYNEQFF. The CDR3 DNA reads TGTGCCAGCAGCCGGACGGGGGTTCTATCCTACAATGAGCAGTTCTTC.

The chain uses TRBV6-5 and TRBJ1-2; 9 nucleotides align to TRBD1. This CDR3 is built from 14 residues. Germline CDR1 reads MNHEY; CDR2 reads SVGAGI. J was trimmed by 2 bases and V by 4 bases; bases with no gene match: 2. The chain's CDR3 is CASSWDRANYGYTF. As DNA, the CDR3 is TGTGCCAGCAGTTGGGACAGGGCAAACTATGGCTACACCTTC.

The chain links TRBV3-1 (or the pseudogene TRBV3-2) to TRBJ2-1; a possible D gene is TRBD2 (6 bases). V was pared by 7 bases and J by 9 bases, with 19 bases between. CDR1 and CDR2 (germline): LGHDT, YNNKEL (reference sequence). The CDR3 spans 14 residues. In DNA, the CDR3 is TGTGCCAGCATCTCGGGACTTAATACACGTGAGCAGTTCTTC. Translated: CASISGLNTREQFF.

This chain connects TRBV6-1 to TRBJ2-2; 8 nucleotides match TRBD2. V lost 3 bases and J lost 3; bases outside the gene matches: 6. In germline, CDR1 is MNHNS, CDR2 SASEGT. The CDR3 sequence is 16 residues long. CDR3 bases: TGTGCCAGCAGTGATAGGGCGGGGGGCGACACCGGGGAGCTGTTTTTT. Protein sequence: CASSDRAGGDTGELFF.

This rearrangement joins TRBV6-5 to TRBJ1-2, with 8 bases lining up with TRBD1. CDR3 size: 14 residues. Germline assignment: CDR1 MNHEY and CDR2 SVGAGI. V was clipped by 6 bases and J by 4 bases; unmatched bases: 7. CDR3 amino acids: CASRRDRMFYGYTF. The CDR3 DNA reads as TGTGCCAGCAGGAGGGACAGGATGTTCTATGGCTACACCTTC.

This clone was observed a handful of times. The chain joins TRBV5-6 to TRBJ1-1; 8 bases agree with TRBD1. The CDR3 length is 15 residues. J gave up 3 bases and V 4 bases, and 8 bases lay outside the gene matches. Looked up from germline, CDR1 is SGHDT and CDR2 is YYEEEE. The CDR3 coding sequence is TGTGCCAGCAGCCTTTGGGACAGGTCGGACACTGAAGCTTTCTTT. It is translated as CASSLWDRSDTEAFF.

This chain joins TRBV6-2 or TRBV6-3 and TRBJ1-5, with 7 bases that match TRBD1. V trimming: 0 bases; J trimming: 6 bases; junction bases outside the gene matches: 5. Per germline, CDR1 MNHEY and CDR2 SVGEGT. The CDR3 has 15 residues. CDR3 in amino acids: CASSYSGGGGQPQHF. CDR3 coding DNA: TGTGCCAGCAGTTACTCAGGAGGGGGCGGTCAGCCCCAGCATTTT.

CDR3 amino acids: CASMNSGTSGYNEQFF. CDR3 nucleotides: TGTGCCAGCATGAATTCCGGGACTAGCGGATACAATGAGCAGTTCTTC. V and J are TRBV2 and TRBJ2-1; 11 nucleotides agree with TRBD2. Germline V lookup: CDR1 SNHLY, CDR2 FYNNEI. The J segment lost 4 bases and the V segment lost 7 bases, leaving 9 bases of the junction unmatched. The CDR3 has 16 residues.

In nucleotides, the CDR3 is TGTGCCAGCAGCGTAGAACAGGGGAACTCTGGAAACACCATATATTTT. It codes for CASSVEQGNSGNTIYF. This chain links TRBV9 with TRBJ1-3; 7 bases line up with TRBD1. The V gene's germline CDR1 is SGDLS and CDR2 YYNGEE. The V gene end was trimmed by 0 bases and the J gene end by 0 bases; junction bases not matched to a gene: 3. The CDR3 loop spans 16 amino acids.